The 2 T cell receptor beta chains in this list originate from one sample, sequenced in a study of blood T cell repertoires in COVID-19. Assay: immunoSEQ multiplex PCR; the TCRdb copy retains only in-frame clones and omits some. This table has around 140,000 clones, approximately 83% appearing once. Specimen: peripheral blood. The origin of the receptors is a human donor in a cohort sampled during active COVID-19.

The rearrangement uses TRBV7-3 and TRBJ2-1; 9 bases line up with TRBD2. Germline CDR1 and CDR2: SGHTA and FQGTGA. This CDR3 has 14 amino acids. V was pared by 4 bases and J by 7 bases, with 5 bases of the junction left unmatched. The CDR3, as DNA: TGTGCCAGCAGCTATCTGGGACTAGCAAATGAGCAGTTCTTC. It translates to CASSYLGLANEQFF.

As for this clone: One end of the junction varies from germline; a read error may be responsible. The gene calls are TRBV19 and TRBJ2-1, with 9 bases identical to TRBD2. The CDR3 covers 14 residues. The germline gives CDR1 LNHDA, CDR2 SQIVND (reference sequence). The CDR3 is CASRIAGVSGEQFF. CDR3 nucleotides: TGTGCCAGTAGGATAGCGGGAGTATCTGGTGAGCAGTTCTTC.